Listed here are 21 T cell receptor beta chains from one sample, sequenced in a study of CD8+ T cells in alopecia areata. Extracted RNA was reverse transcribed, and the resulting cDNA served as sequencing template. This table comes from immunoSEQ multiplex PCR, and its TCRdb copy is limited to in-frame clones, with some not included. The sample comprises 90,000 to 120,000 clones, 50% to 70% of which are singletons, and around 23% rests with the top ten. The sequenced sample was NKG2D-low CD8+ T cells sorted from blood. The receptor source for this set is a human donor with alopecia areata.

The chain couples TRBV1 to TRBJ1-5. TRBV1 represents a pseudogene. This CDR3 comprises 11 residues. The DNA for the CDR3 is TGCACCAGCAGCCTGAATCAGCCCCAGCATTTT. Amino acid sequence: CTSSLNQPQHF.

The chain employs TRBV28 and TRBJ1-1; D gene unclear. The CDR3 loop spans 13 amino acids. Trimming removed 3 bases at V and 4 bases at J, with 9 bases between. Germline loops: CDR1 MDHEN, CDR2 SYDVKM. CDR3 DNA sequence: TGTGCCAGCAGTTTGGGGTACGGCACTGAAGCTTTCTTT. The encoded protein is CASSLGYGTEAFF.

The chain combines TRBV2 with TRBJ2-3; D is undetermined. Trimming took off 4 bases at V and 1 base at J, with 9 bases between the two ends. The V gene's germline CDR1 is SNHLY and CDR2 FYNNEI. This CDR3 contains 14 residues. The CDR3 DNA follows: TGTGCCAGCAGTGTTGCGGAAGGCACAGATACGCAGTATTTT. Amino acid sequence: CASSVAEGTDTQYF.

This clone was picked up a small number of times. The V call is TRBV11-2, the J call TRBJ2-7, with TRBD2 matching 10 bases. Germline trimming cut 5 bases from V and 3 bases from J; bases unmatched to any gene: 4. Germline assignment: CDR1 SGHAT and CDR2 FQNNGV. This CDR3 comprises 14 residues. Here the CDR3 reads CASSLGTSDYEQYF. The CDR3 coding sequence is TGTGCCAGCAGCCTTGGGACTAGCGACTACGAGCAGTACTTC.

The V gene is TRBV19, the J gene TRBJ1-2, with 8 positions matching TRBD1. This CDR3 region has 17 residues. Trimming removed 3 bases from V and 8 bases from J; junction bases left unmatched: 17. Germline V gene sequence: CDR1 LNHDA, CDR2 SQIVND (reference sequence). This chain's CDR3 is CASSIIWIRGQVGGYTF. The CDR3 DNA is TGTGCCAGTAGTATCATCTGGATTCGGGGACAGGTGGGCGGCTACACCTTC.

The rearrangement joins TRBV2 to TRBJ1-1, with unresolved D. Germline values: CDR1 SNHLY, CDR2 FYNNEI. The CDR3 is made up of 14 amino acids. Trimming pared 3 bases from V and 0 bases from J, leaving 8 bases between. The CDR3 loop reads CASSDRDMNTEAFF. In nucleotides, the CDR3 is TGTGCCAGCAGTGACCGGGATATGAACACTGAAGCTTTCTTT.

V usage is TRBV28 and J usage is TRBJ1-5; no firm D call. The CDR3 has 13 residues. The germline CDR1 and CDR2 sequences are MDHEN and SYDVKM. Trimming stripped 10 bases from V and 2 bases from J, with 12 bases between. The CDR3 protein is CATSQRGNQPQHF. The DNA of the CDR3 is TGTGCCACCTCTCAGAGGGGCAATCAGCCCCAGCATTTT.

This clone was picked up a small number of times. The V call is TRBV7-9, the J call TRBJ2-3, with TRBD2 matching 7 bases. The CDR3 runs to 13 residues. J was trimmed by 9 bases and V by 1 base; bases with no gene match: 4. Germline V lookup: CDR1 SEHNR, CDR2 FQNEAQ (reference sequence). CDR3 residues: CASSLGRGDTQYF. In DNA form, the CDR3 reads TGTGCCAGCAGCTTAGGACGGGGGGACACGCAGTATTTT.

The rearrangement links TRBV5-1 to TRBJ2-5, with 12 positions matching TRBD1. The CDR3 consists of 15 residues. Looked up from germline, CDR1 is SGHRS and CDR2 is YFSETQ. Trimming took 4 bases from V and 5 from J; bases not matched to a gene: 6. Here the CDR3 DNA reads TGCGCCAGCAGCGCGGGGACAGGGGGCCGGGAGACCCAGTACTTC. It translates to CASSAGTGGRETQYF.

V usage is TRBV7-9 and J usage is TRBJ1-2; no clear D. CDR1 and CDR2 from the germline V gene are SEHNR and FQNEAQ (reference sequence). Trimming removed 1 base from V and 0 bases from J, with 6 bases in between. The CDR3 has 14 residues. The CDR3 protein is CASSLGPANYGYTF. DNA for the CDR3: TGTGCCAGCAGCTTAGGGCCCGCTAACTATGGCTACACCTTC.

The chain uses TRBV5-4 and TRBJ2-7; weak D call: TRBD2 (6 bases). This CDR3 is 15 amino acids long. V was cut by 0 bases and J by 2 bases, with 12 bases left in between. Per the germline V gene, CDR1 is SGHNT and CDR2 is YYREEE (reference sequence). The CDR3 DNA reads TGTGCCAGCAGCTTGGCCGGGAGTCGGGCCTACGAGCAGTACTTC. Its protein is CASSLAGSRAYEQYF.

V is TRBV7-9 and J is TRBJ2-7; maybe TRBD2 (6 bases). The CDR3 runs 19 residues. The germline gives CDR1 SEHNR, CDR2 FQNEAQ (reference sequence). V lost 5 bases to trimming and J lost 3 bases, with 29 bases between them. The DNA of the CDR3 is TGTGCCAGCAGCGGCAACCCCCGCGCTCGGGGGACGGAATACTACGAGCAGTACTTC. It specifies CASSGNPRARGTEYYEQYF. The variable domain in full, completed from reference TRBV7-9 and TRBJ2-7, reads DTGVSQNPRHKITKRGQNVTFRCDPISEHNRLYWYRQTLGQGPEFLTYFQNEAQLEKSRLLSDRFSAERPKGSFSTLEIQRTEQGDSAMYLCASSGNPRARGTEYYEQYFGPGTRLTVT.

The rearrangement uses TRBV29-1 and TRBJ2-1, with D perhaps matching TRBD1 or TRBD2 (5 bases each). Per germline, CDR1 SQVTM and CDR2 ANQGSEA. CDR3 size: 11 residues. V was shortened by 7 bases and J by 8 bases, with 12 bases between the two germline ends. This chain's CDR3 is CSAVGTDEQFF. DNA for the CDR3: TGCAGCGCCGTCGGGACGGATGAGCAGTTCTTC.

The CDR3 sequence: CSVDPEGEETQYF. As DNA, the CDR3 is TGCAGCGTTGACCCCGAGGGGGAAGAGACCCAGTACTTC. The gene calls are TRBV29-1 and TRBJ2-5; possibly TRBD1 for D (6 bases). This CDR3 spans 13 amino acids. CDR1 and CDR2 (germline): SQVTM, ANQGSEA. V was clipped by 3 bases and J by 3 bases, with 11 bases between them. Filled out from reference TRBV29-1 and TRBJ2-5, the complete variable domain reads SAVISQKPSRDICQRGTSLTIQCQVDSQVTMMFWYRQQPGQSLTLIATANQGSEATYESGFVIDKFPISRPNLTFSTLTVSNMSPEDSSIYLCSVDPEGEETQYFGPGTRLLVL.

The chain has TRBV19 and TRBJ2-2, with 10 bases that match TRBD2. The CDR3 consists of 15 residues. J gave up 6 bases and V 5 bases, and 6 bases lay outside the gene matches. The germline CDR1 and CDR2 sequences are LNHDA and SQIVND (reference sequence). CDR3 nucleotide sequence: TGTGCCAGTAGTCCTCTAGCGGGAGTTGCCGGGGAGCTGTTTTTT. Translation: CASSPLAGVAGELFF.

Here the CDR3 DNA reads TGTGCCAGCAGCTCGACCGGGATTACATACGCAGATACGCAGTATTTT. Protein sequence: CASSSTGITYADTQYF. The V gene is TRBV5-4, the J gene TRBJ2-3, with D perhaps TRBD2 (5 bases). This CDR3 contains 16 residues. Trimming shortened V by 3 bases and J by 4 bases, and 18 bases separated the two germline ends. Germline CDR1 is SGHNT and CDR2 is YYREEE (reference sequence).

This clone was seen a single time. V gene TRBV5-1 combines with J gene TRBJ2-7; tentatively, D is TRBD2 (6 bases). Trimming pared 4 bases from V and 2 bases from J, leaving 13 bases between. This CDR3 region has 14 residues. The germline V gene encodes CDR1 SGHRS and CDR2 YFSETQ. CDR3: CASSGGDRTYEQYF. The CDR3 DNA is TGCGCCAGCAGCGGCGGGGATAGAACCTACGAGCAGTACTTC.

This clone appeared a few times. V usage is TRBV6-5 and J usage is TRBJ2-2; 9 positions agree with TRBD2. This CDR3 spans 14 amino acids. The germline CDR1 and CDR2 sequences are MNHEY and SVGAGI. The CDR3 is CAVQAGGNTGELFF. CDR3 DNA sequence: TGTGCGGTTCAAGCGGGAGGCAACACCGGGGAGCTGTTTTTT.

The rearrangement links TRBV28 to TRBJ2-2; D might be TRBD2 (5 bases). V gave up 1 base and J gave up 6 bases, with 9 bases separating them. The CDR3 is 14 amino acids. In germline, CDR1 is MDHEN, CDR2 SYDVKM. This CDR3 is CASSLSGSAGELFF. Written as DNA, the CDR3 is TGTGCCAGCAGTTTATCGGGAAGCGCCGGGGAGCTGTTTTTT.

The gene calls are TRBV29-1 and TRBJ1-2; no clear D gene. The CDR3 extends over 14 amino acids. Trimming took off 6 bases at V and 7 bases at J, with 21 bases between the two ends. Germline lookup yields CDR1 SQVTM and CDR2 ANQGSEA. The CDR3 loop reads CSVYAPGLVPGYTF. In nucleotides, the CDR3 is TGCAGCGTCTACGCTCCGGGGTTGGTGCCTGGCTACACCTTC.

This chain links TRBV29-1 with TRBJ2-3; TRBD1 aligns across 8 bases. The J segment lost 5 bases and the V segment lost 4 bases, leaving 5 bases of the junction unmatched. This CDR3 has 13 amino acids. The V gene's germline CDR1 is SQVTM and CDR2 ANQGSEA. The chain's CDR3 is CSVGTGTGDTQYF. The CDR3 DNA reads as TGCAGCGTTGGGACAGGGACGGGAGATACGCAGTATTTT.